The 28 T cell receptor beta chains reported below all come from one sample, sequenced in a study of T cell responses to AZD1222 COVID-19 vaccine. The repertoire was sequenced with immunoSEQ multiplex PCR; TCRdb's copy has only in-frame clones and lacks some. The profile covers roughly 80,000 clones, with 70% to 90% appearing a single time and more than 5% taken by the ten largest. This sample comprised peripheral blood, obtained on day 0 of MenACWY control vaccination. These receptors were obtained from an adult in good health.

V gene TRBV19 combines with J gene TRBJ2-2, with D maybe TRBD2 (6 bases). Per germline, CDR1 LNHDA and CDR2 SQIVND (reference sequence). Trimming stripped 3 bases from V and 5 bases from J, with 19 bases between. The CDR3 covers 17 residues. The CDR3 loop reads CASSIPSGGARTGELFF. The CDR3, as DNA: TGTGCCAGTAGTATCCCCTCCGGCGGGGCCCGAACCGGGGAGCTGTTTTTT.

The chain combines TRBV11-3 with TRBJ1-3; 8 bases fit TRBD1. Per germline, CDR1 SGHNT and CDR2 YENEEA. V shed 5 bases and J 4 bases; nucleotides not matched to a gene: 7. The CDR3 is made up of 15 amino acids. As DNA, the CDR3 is TGTGCCAGCAGCCCAGGACAGGGCATGGGAAACACCATATATTTT. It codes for CASSPGQGMGNTIYF.

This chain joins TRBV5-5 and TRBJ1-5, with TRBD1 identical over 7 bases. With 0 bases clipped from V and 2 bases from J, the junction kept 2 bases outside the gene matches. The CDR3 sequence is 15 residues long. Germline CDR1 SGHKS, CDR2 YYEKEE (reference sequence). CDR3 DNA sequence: TGTGCCAGCAGCTTGGCTGGGACAGGCAATCAGCCCCAGCATTTT. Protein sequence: CASSLAGTGNQPQHF.

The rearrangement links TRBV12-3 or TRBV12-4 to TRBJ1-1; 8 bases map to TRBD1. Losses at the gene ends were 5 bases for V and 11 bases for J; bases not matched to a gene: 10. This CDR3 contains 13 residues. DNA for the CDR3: TGTGCCAGCAGTCCTGACTACAGGGGGATGGCTTTCTTT. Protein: CASSPDYRGMAFF.

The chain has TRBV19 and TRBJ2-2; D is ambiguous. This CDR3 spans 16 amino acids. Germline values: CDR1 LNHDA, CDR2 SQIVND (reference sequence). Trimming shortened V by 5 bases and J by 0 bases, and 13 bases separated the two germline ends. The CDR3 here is CASSLRTSANTGELFF. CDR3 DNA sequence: TGTGCCAGTAGTCTCCGGACCTCTGCGAACACCGGGGAGCTGTTTTTT.

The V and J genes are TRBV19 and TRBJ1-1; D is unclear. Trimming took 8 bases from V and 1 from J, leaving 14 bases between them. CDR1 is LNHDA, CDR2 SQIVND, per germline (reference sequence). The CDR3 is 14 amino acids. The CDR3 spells CASSTWERNTEAFF. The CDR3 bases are TGTGCCAGTTCTACATGGGAGAGGAACACTGAAGCTTTCTTT.

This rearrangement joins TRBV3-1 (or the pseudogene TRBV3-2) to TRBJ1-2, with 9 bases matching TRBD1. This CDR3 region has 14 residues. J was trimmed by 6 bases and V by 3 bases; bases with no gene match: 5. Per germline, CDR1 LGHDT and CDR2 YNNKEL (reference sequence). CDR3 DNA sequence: TGTGCCAGCAGCCAGACAGGGGGTAGGAATGGCTACACCTTC. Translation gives CASSQTGGRNGYTF.

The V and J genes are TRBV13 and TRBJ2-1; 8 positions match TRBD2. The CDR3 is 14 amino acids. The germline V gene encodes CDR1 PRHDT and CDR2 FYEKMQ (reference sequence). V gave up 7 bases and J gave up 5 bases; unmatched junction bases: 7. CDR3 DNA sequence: TGTGCCAGCATCAAGCGGGGGCCCGACAATGAGCAGTTCTTC. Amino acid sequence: CASIKRGPDNEQFF.

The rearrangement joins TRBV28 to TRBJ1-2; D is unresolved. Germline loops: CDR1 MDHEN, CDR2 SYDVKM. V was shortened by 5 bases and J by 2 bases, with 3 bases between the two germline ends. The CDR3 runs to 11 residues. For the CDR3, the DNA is TGTGCCAGCAGTACGAACTATGGCTACACCTTC. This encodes CASSTNYGYTF.

CDR3: CASSKTVQETQYF. CDR3 coding DNA: TGTGCCAGTAGTAAGACAGTCCAAGAGACCCAGTACTTC. The V call is TRBV19, the J call TRBJ2-5, with D possibly being TRBD1 (5 bases). V dropped 4 bases and J dropped 1 base, with 7 bases sitting between them. Germline CDR1 LNHDA, CDR2 SQIVND (reference sequence). CDR3 length: 13 amino acids. The full variable domain, rest sourced from reference TRBV19 and TRBJ2-5, is DGGITQSPKYLFRKEGQNVTLSCEQNLNHDAMYWYRQDPGQGLRLIYYSQIVNDFQKGDIAEGYSVSREKKESFPLTVTSAQKNPTAFYLCASSKTVQETQYFGPGTRLLVL.

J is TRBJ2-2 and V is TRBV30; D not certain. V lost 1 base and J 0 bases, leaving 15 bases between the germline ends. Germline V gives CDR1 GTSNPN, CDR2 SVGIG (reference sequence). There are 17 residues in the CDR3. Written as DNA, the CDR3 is TGTGCCTGGAGTGCCCGGACGGCTGCATCGAACACCGGGGAGCTGTTTTTT. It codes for CAWSARTAASNTGELFF.

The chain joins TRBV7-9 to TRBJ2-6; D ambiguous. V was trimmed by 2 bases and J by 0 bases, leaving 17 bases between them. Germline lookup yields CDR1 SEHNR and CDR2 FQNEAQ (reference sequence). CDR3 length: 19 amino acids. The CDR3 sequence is CASSLRWARGTSGANVLTF. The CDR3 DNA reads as TGTGCCAGCAGCTTAAGGTGGGCCCGAGGAACCTCTGGGGCCAACGTCCTGACTTTC. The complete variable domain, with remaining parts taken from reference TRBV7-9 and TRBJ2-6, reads DTGVSQNPRHKITKRGQNVTFRCDPISEHNRLYWYRQTLGQGPEFLTYFQNEAQLEKSRLLSDRFSAERPKGSFSTLEIQRTEQGDSAMYLCASSLRWARGTSGANVLTFGAGSRLTVL.

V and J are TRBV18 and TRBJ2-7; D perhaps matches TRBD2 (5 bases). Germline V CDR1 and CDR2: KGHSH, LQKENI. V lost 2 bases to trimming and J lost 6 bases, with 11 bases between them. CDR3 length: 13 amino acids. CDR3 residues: CASSPWETGEQYF. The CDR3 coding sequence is TGTGCCAGCTCACCATGGGAGACGGGCGAGCAGTACTTC.

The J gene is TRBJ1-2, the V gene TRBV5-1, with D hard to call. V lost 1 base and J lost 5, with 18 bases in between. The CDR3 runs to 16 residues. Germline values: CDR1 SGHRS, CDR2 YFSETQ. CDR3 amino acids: CASSLLARGRLYGYTF. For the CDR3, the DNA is TGCGCCAGCAGCTTGTTGGCCCGGGGAAGGTTGTATGGCTACACCTTC.

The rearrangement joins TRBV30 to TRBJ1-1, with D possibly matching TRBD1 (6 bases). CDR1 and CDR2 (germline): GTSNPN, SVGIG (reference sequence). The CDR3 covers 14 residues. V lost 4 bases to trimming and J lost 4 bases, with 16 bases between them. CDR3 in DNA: TGTGCCTGGATCGACAGGCAGGTGATCACTGAAGCTTTCTTT. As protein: CAWIDRQVITEAFF.

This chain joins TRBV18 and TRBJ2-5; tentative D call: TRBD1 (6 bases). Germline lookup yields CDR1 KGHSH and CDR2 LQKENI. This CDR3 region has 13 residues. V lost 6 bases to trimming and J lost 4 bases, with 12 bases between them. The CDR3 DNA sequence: TGTGCCAGCTCTTCCGGGACACTAGAGACCCAGTACTTC. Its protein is CASSSGTLETQYF.

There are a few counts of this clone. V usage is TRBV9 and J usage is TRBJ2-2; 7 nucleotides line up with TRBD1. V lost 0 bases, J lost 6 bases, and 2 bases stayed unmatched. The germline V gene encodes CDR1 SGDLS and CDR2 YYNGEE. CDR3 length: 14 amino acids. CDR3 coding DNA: TGTGCCAGCAGCGTAGGAACAGGGGCCGGGGAGCTGTTTTTT. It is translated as CASSVGTGAGELFF.

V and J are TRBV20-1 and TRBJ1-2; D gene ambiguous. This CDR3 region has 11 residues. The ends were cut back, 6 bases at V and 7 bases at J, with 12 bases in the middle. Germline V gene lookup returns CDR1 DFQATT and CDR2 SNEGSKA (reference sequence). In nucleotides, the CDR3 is TGCAGTGCCCCGCTGGTCGGTGGCTACACCTTC. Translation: CSAPLVGGYTF.

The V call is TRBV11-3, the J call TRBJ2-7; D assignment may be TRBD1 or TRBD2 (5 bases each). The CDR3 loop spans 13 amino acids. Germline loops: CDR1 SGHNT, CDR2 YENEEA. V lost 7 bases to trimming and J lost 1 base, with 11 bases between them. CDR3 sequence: CASNPGASYEQYF. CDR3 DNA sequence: TGTGCCAGCAACCCCGGGGCTTCCTACGAGCAGTACTTC.

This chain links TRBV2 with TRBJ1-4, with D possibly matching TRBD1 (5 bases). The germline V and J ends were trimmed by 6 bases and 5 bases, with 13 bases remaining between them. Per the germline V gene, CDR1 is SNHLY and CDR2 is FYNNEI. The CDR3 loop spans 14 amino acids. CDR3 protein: CASSRDGKNEKLFF. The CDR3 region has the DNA TGTGCCAGCAGCAGGGACGGTAAAAATGAAAAACTGTTTTTT.

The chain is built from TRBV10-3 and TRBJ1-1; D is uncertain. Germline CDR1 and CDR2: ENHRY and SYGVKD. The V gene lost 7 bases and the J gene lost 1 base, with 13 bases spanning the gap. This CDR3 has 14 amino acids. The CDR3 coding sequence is TGTGCCATCACCAAGTCCGGGGAGAACACTGAAGCTTTCTTT. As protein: CAITKSGENTEAFF.

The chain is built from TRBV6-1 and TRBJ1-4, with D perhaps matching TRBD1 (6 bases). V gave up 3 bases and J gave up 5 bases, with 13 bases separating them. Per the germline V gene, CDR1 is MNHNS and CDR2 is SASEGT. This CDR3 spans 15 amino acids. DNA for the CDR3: TGTGCCAGCAGTGATCTCGGGGGGCGGAATGAAAAACTGTTTTTT. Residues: CASSDLGGRNEKLFF.

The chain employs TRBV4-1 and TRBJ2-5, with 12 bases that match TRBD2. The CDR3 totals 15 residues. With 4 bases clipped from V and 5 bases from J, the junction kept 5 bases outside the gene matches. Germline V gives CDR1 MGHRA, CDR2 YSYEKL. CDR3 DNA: TGCGCCAGCAGCCTACGACTAGCGGGGGAGGAGACCCAGTACTTC. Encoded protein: CASSLRLAGEETQYF.

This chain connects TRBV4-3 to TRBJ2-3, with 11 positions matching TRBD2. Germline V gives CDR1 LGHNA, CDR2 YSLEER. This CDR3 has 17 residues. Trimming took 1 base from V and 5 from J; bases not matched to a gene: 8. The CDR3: CASSQVFSGGAKDTQYF. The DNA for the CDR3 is TGCGCCAGCAGCCAAGTCTTTAGCGGGGGGGCCAAAGATACGCAGTATTTT.

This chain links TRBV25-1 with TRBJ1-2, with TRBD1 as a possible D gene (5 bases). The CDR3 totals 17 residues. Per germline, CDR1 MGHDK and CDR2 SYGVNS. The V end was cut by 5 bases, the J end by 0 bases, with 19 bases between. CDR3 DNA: TGTGCCAGCAGTACGGGCGGGGGGGGAGATACTAACTATGGCTACACCTTC. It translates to CASSTGGGGDTNYGYTF.

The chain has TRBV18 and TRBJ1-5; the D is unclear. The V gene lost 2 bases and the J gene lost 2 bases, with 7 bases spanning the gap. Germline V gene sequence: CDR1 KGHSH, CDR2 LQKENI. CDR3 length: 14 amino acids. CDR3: CASSPGWGNQPQHF. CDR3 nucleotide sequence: TGTGCCAGCTCACCAGGGTGGGGCAATCAGCCCCAGCATTTT.

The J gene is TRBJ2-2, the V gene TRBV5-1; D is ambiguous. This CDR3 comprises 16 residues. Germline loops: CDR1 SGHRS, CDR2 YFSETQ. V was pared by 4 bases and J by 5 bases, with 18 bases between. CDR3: CASSPSALTWTGELFF. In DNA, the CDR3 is TGCGCCAGCAGCCCGTCTGCACTAACGTGGACCGGGGAGCTGTTTTTT.

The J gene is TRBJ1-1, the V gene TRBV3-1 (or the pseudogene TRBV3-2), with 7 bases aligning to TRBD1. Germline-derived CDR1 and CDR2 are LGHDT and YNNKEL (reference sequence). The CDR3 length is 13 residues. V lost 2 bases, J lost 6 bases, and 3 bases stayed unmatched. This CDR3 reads CASSQRQGAEAFF. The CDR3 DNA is TGTGCCAGCAGCCAACGACAGGGCGCTGAAGCTTTCTTT.